Below are 7 T cell receptor beta chains sequenced from a single sample in a study of T-cell reconstitution after alpha-beta-depleted transplantation in children. Unique molecular identifiers were used in preparing the TCRbeta library. TCRdb reanalysed the PCR reads using MiXCR and keeps one entry per CDR3 protein. Seen here are a few hundred thousand distinct CDR3 sequences, approximately 9.9% observed once, and the top ten hold about 4.8%. The source was PBMCs from the stem cell graft donor, collected from the stem cell graft. The origin of the receptors is a human donor who donated a stem cell graft to a child with SCID.

This clonotype was found a few times. J is TRBJ1-5 and V is TRBV7-3; D is uncertain. V gave up 4 bases and J gave up 0 bases, with 25 bases separating them. The CDR3 length is 20 residues. In germline, CDR1 is SGHTA, CDR2 FQGTGA. Written as DNA, the CDR3 is TGTGCCAGCAGCTCGAATTATAGGCCCACAGCCTGGGATAGCAATCAGCCCCAGCATTTT. Translated, it gives CASSSNYRPTAWDSNQPQHF.

Concerning this clonotype itself: This may stem from a read error, because a much larger clone lies one nucleotide away. The chain couples TRBV12-3 or TRBV12-4 to TRBJ2-2, with 9 nucleotides matching TRBD1. This CDR3 spans 16 amino acids. V was clipped by 6 bases and J by 7 bases; unmatched bases: 12. The DNA of the CDR3 is TGTGCCAGCAGCAAAATCAACAGGGGGCTCAGCGGGGAGCTGTTTTTT. This sequence encodes CASSKINRGLSGELFF.

This clonotype was seen at least ten times. This chain connects TRBV5-5 to TRBJ1-4; D is perhaps TRBD1 (6 bases). In germline, CDR1 is SGHKS, CDR2 YYEKEE (reference sequence). CDR3 length equals 15 residues. The V and J ends lost 0 bases and 6 bases respectively, with 12 bases between them. The CDR3 region is CASSLAGAGDEKLFF. Here the CDR3 DNA reads TGTGCCAGCAGCTTGGCGGGGGCCGGGGATGAAAAACTGTTTTTT. The variable domain in full, with the rest retrieved from reference TRBV5-5 and TRBJ1-4, is DAGVTQSPTHLIKTRGQQVTLRCSPISGHKSVSWYQQVLGQGPQFIFQYYEKEERGRGNFPDRFSARQFPNYSSELNVNALLLGDSALYLCASSLAGAGDEKLFFGSGTQLSVL.

The table lists this clonotype with many counts. V usage is TRBV2 and J usage is TRBJ2-5; TRBD1 aligns across 8 bases. The CDR3 is 16 amino acids. Germline CDR1 is SNHLY and CDR2 is FYNNEI. V trimming: 4 bases; J trimming: 4 bases; junction bases outside the gene matches: 11. Written as DNA, the CDR3 is TGTGCCAGCAGTGTTACGGGCAGGGGGCGCTTAGAGACCCAGTACTTC. Residues: CASSVTGRGRLETQYF. Full variable domain (rest looked up from reference TRBV2 and TRBJ2-5): EPEVTQTPSHQVTQMGQEVILRCVPISNHLYFYWYRQILGQKVEFLVSFYNNEISEKSEIFDDQFSVERPDGSNFTLKIRSTKLEDSAMYFCASSVTGRGRLETQYFGPGTRLLVL.

The chain is built from TRBV7-2 and TRBJ2-5; 9 bases agree with TRBD2. Germline trimming cut 4 bases from V and 2 bases from J; bases unmatched to any gene: 5. The CDR3 consists of 15 residues. Per the germline V gene, CDR1 is SGHTA and CDR2 is FQGNSA. CDR3 loop: CASSSIAGEQETQYF. The CDR3 DNA follows: TGTGCCAGCAGCTCGATAGCGGGGGAACAAGAGACCCAGTACTTC.

V and J are TRBV4-2 and TRBJ1-5; 10 bases line up with TRBD1. This CDR3 has 16 residues. J gave up 7 bases and V 4 bases, and 10 bases lay outside the gene matches. From germline, CDR1 is LGHNA and CDR2 YNFKEQ. The CDR3 spells CASSRWTGGNLQPQHF. CDR3 DNA: TGTGCCAGCAGCCGCTGGACAGGGGGGAACTTACAGCCCCAGCATTTT.

The sample holds many counts of this clonotype. The gene calls are TRBV3-1 and TRBJ2-2; D gene uncertain. Germline CDR1 and CDR2: LGHDT and YNNKEL (reference sequence). The V and J ends lost 0 bases and 4 bases respectively, with 6 bases between them. The CDR3 spans 14 residues. CDR3 loop: CASSQESRTGELFF. The CDR3 bases are TGTGCCAGCAGCCAAGAGAGCCGCACCGGGGAGCTGTTTTTT. Drawing the rest from reference TRBV3-1 and TRBJ2-2, the complete variable domain is DTAVSQTPKYLVTQMGNDKSIKCEQNLGHDTMYWYKQDSKKFLKIMFSYNNKELIINETVPNRFSPKSPDKAHLNLHINSLELGDSAVYFCASSQESRTGELFFGEGSRLTVL.